The rows below give T cell receptor beta chains drawn from one sample of a study of blood T cell repertoires in COVID-19. Clones were sequenced by immunoSEQ multiplex PCR, and TCRdb holds only the in-frame ones, with some missing. This table has about 120,000 clones, 60% to 75% appearing once. The specimen was peripheral blood. The receptors stem from a woman aged 70 to 79 with acute or convalescent COVID-19. Each CDR3 is given with its conserved first and last residue. The order of the fields is D gene, J gene, clone size, V gene, CDR3 DNA, CDR3 protein. D genes are given only for firm matches. Clone size is shown for a subset of rows, as once, few, many or a class of expanded clone.

.,TRBJ1-2,.,TRBV5-1,TGCGCCAGCAGCCCAGGGCTCTCCTCCGGCAGGGACTATGGCTACACCTTC,CASSPGLSSGRDYGYTF
TRBD1,TRBJ1-3,.,TRBV18,TGTGCCAGCTCACCTGGACAGGGTACGACTGGAAACACCATATATTTT,CASSPGQGTTGNTIYF
TRBD1,TRBJ1-2,few,TRBV19,TGTGCCAGTAGAGCGGACAGGGCCTATGGCTACACCTTC,CASRADRAYGYTF
TRBD2,TRBJ2-1,once,TRBV6-5,TGTGCCAGCAGAGGGACTAGCGGGAGAGGTAATGAGCAGTTCTTC,CASRGTSGRGNEQFF
TRBD1,TRBJ2-4,.,TRBV12-3/TRBV12-4,TGTGCCAGCAGCGGACAGGTTGGGGACATTCAGTACTTC,CASSGQVGDIQYF
.,TRBJ1-1,.,TRBV15,TGTGCCACCAGCAGAGGTTATGTCACTGAAGCTTTCTTT,CATSRGYVTEAFF
.,TRBJ2-1,.,TRBV5-1,TGCGCCAGCAGCTTTGGGTTAGCAGGAGGGCACAATGAGCAGTTCTTC,CASSFGLAGGHNEQFF
TRBD1,TRBJ2-5,.,TRBV5-1,TGCGCCAGCAGCTTGGCCCAGTGGCAGGGGGCTGAGACCCAGTACTTC,CASSLAQWQGAETQYF
.,TRBJ2-7,.,TRBV13,TGTGCCAGCAGCCCGAGACAGGCCCCCTACGAGCAGTACTTC,CASSPRQAPYEQYF
TRBD1,TRBJ1-2,.,TRBV28,TGTGCCAGCAACCACGGGACAGGCTCATATGGCTACACCTTC,CASNHGTGSYGYTF
.,TRBJ2-2,few,TRBV2,TGTGCCAGCAGTGTGGGACAATGGAACACCGGGGAGCTGTTTTTT,CASSVGQWNTGELFF
.,TRBJ2-3,.,TRBV3-1/TRBV3-2,TGTGCCAGCAGCCAAGAACCCCAGGGTAGGACAGATACGCAGTATTTT,CASSQEPQGRTDTQYF
.,TRBJ2-7,.,TRBV27,TGTGCCAGCAGTCACATATCCGGGGGAACCTACGAGCAGTACTTC,CASSHISGGTYEQYF
TRBD1,TRBJ2-2,.,TRBV10-1,TGCGCCAGCAGTCGGGGACAGAACGGGGAGCTGTTTTTT,CASSRGQNGELFF
TRBD2,TRBJ2-1,.,TRBV27,TGTGCCAGCTGGATAGCGGGACCGTACAATGAGCAGTTCTTC,CASWIAGPYNEQFF
TRBD2,TRBJ2-1,.,TRBV27,TGTGCCAGCGGGGGACTAGAAGCGCTCAATGAGCAGTTCTTC,CASGGLEALNEQFF
.,TRBJ1-2,once,TRBV15,TGTGCCACCAGCAGAGGTGACTTCTATGGCTACACCTTC,CATSRGDFYGYTF
TRBD1,TRBJ1-3,few,TRBV30,TGTGCCTGGAGGGACAGGGCGAGTGGAAACACCATATATTTT,CAWRDRASGNTIYF
TRBD1,TRBJ1-5,few,TRBV14,TGTGCCAGCAGCCAGGGACAGGGTCGTAATCAGCCCCAGCATTTT,CASSQGQGRNQPQHF
TRBD1,TRBJ1-4,.,TRBV9,TGTGCCAGCAGCCCAGATGGACAGGACAGTAATGAAAAACTGTTTTTT,CASSPDGQDSNEKLFF
TRBD1,TRBJ2-2,.,TRBV19,TGTGCCAGTAGTATCGACAGGGTCGGGGAGCTGTTTTTT,CASSIDRVGELFF
TRBD1,TRBJ2-1,.,TRBV29-1,TGCAGCACGGGGACAGAACGGCGGGAGCAGTTCTTC,CSTGTERREQFF
.,TRBJ1-4,.,TRBV5-1,TGCGCCAGCAGGGAGCTACCAGCAACTAATGAAAAACTGTTTTTT,CASRELPATNEKLFF
TRBD2,TRBJ2-7,.,TRBV6-5,TGTGCCAGCAGCCTCGAAGCGGGAGCGCTTTACGAGCAGTACTTC,CASSLEAGALYEQYF
TRBD1,TRBJ2-3,few,TRBV10-1,TGCGCCAGCAGTAGGACAGGGACGGGAGATACGCAGTATTTT,CASSRTGTGDTQYF
TRBD1,TRBJ2-2,few,TRBV18,TGTGCCAGCTCACCGACAGGGATGGACACCGGGGAGCTGTTTTTT,CASSPTGMDTGELFF
.,TRBJ2-7,many,TRBV28,TGTGCCAGCAGTGTGCAAGGGCGGGTTGGGTACGAGCAGTACTTC,CASSVQGRVGYEQYF
TRBD1,TRBJ2-7,.,TRBV27,TGTGCCAGCAGCCGGACAGGGAATTCCTACGAGCAGTACTTC,CASSRTGNSYEQYF
.,TRBJ2-1,.,TRBV11-2,TGTGCCAGCAGCTTCCTAGGACTACCCAACAATGAGCAGTTCTTC,CASSFLGLPNNEQFF
TRBD1,TRBJ2-2,few,TRBV3-1/TRBV3-2,TGTGCCAGCAGCCATGCTACAGGGGTGAGGGCGAACACCGGGGAGCTGTTTTTT,CASSHATGVRANTGELFF
.,TRBJ2-7,.,TRBV7-2,TGTGCCAGCAGCTTTGGCGGGCCCGGCCGCTACGAGCAGTACTTC,CASSFGGPGRYEQYF
.,TRBJ1-2,.,TRBV5-1,TGCGCCAGCAGCTTCAGGGCCCAGCCAGGGAACACAGCTAACTATGGCTACACCTTC,CASSFRAQPGNTANYGYTF
.,TRBJ2-3,.,TRBV10-3,TGTGCCATCAGTGAGTCCGGAGATACGCAGTATTTT,CAISESGDTQYF
.,TRBJ2-3,.,TRBV28,TGTGCCAGCACGGGCAGGGGCACAGATACGCAGTATTTT,CASTGRGTDTQYF
TRBD2,TRBJ2-1,few,TRBV24-1,TGTGCCACCAGTGATTTTCCCCGCGGGAGGGTCTACAATGAGCAGTTCTTC,CATSDFPRGRVYNEQFF
.,TRBJ1-2,many,TRBV7-9,TGTGCCAGCAGCTTAGCGAACAGGGAGAGCTACACCTTC,CASSLANRESYTF
.,TRBJ1-6,.,TRBV6-6,TGTGCCAGCAGTTACCGTTCGGAGAATTCACCCCTCCACTTT,CASSYRSENSPLHF
.,TRBJ1-6,.,TRBV2,TGTGCCAGCAGTGATGGACAGTTCTCTTCACCCCTCCACTTT,CASSDGQFSSPLHF
.,TRBJ1-6,.,TRBV9,TGTGCCAGCAGCGCGGGGACATTAGGGAATTCACCCCTCCACTTT,CASSAGTLGNSPLHF
.,TRBJ2-5,.,TRBV5-1,TGCGCCAGCAGCTCGAGGGCCGGAGCACTCACTGTGGAGACCCAGTACTTC,CASSSRAGALTVETQYF
.,TRBJ2-7,.,TRBV2,TGTGCCAGCAGAGAAAGAACAGGGTTCAACGAGCAGTACTTC,CASRERTGFNEQYF
TRBD2,TRBJ2-1,.,TRBV9,TGTGCCAGCAGCGTAGTAGCGGGGGCCCAGAGCTACAATGAGCAGTTCTTC,CASSVVAGAQSYNEQFF